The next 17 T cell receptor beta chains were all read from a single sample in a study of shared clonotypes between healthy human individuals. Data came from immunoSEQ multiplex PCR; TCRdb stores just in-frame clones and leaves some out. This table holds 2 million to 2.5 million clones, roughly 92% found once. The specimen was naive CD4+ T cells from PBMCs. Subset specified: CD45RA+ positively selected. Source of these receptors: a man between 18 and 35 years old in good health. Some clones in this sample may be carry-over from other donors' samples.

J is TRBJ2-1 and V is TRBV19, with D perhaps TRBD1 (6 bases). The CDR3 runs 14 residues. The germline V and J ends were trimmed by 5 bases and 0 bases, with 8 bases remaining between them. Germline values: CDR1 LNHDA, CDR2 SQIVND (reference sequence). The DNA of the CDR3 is TGTGCCAGTAGTGACAGGAGCTCCTACAATGAGCAGTTCTTC. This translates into CASSDRSSYNEQFF.

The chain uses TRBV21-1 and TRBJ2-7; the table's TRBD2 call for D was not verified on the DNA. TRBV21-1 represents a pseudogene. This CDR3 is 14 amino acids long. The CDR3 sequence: CASSKAPGGYEQYF. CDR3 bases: TGTGCCAGCAGCAAAGCGCCGGGGGGATACGAGCAGTACTTC.

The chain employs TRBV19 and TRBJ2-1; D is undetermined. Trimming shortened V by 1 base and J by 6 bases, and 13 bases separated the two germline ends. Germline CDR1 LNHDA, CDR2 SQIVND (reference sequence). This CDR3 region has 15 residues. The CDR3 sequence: CASSIAPIVRNEQFF. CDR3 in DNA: TGTGCCAGTAGTATAGCGCCGATAGTCCGCAATGAGCAGTTCTTC.

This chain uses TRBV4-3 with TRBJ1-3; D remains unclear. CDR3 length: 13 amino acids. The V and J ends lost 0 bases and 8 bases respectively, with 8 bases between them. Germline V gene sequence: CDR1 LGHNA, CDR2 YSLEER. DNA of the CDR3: TGCGCCAGCAGCCAAGAGGGTTTGGACACCATATATTTT. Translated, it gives CASSQEGLDTIYF.

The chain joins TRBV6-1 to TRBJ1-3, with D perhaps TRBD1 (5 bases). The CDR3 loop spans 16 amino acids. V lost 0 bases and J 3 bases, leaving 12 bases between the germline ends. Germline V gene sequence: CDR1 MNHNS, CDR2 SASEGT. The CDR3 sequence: CASSEASQGLGNTIYF. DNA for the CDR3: TGTGCCAGCAGTGAAGCGTCCCAGGGTCTTGGAAACACCATATATTTT.

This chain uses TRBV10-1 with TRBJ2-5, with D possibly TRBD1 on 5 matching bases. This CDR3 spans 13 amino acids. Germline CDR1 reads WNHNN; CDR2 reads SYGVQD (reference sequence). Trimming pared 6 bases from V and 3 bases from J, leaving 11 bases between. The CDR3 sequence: CASRVQVKETQYF. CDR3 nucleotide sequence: TGCGCCAGCAGGGTACAGGTAAAAGAGACCCAGTACTTC.

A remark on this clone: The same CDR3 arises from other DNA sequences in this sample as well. DNA of the CDR3: TGTGCCAGCTCACCGCCCGGGGGACAATACAATGAGCAGTTCTTC. It translates to CASSPPGGQYNEQFF. J is TRBJ2-1 and V is TRBV18, with D possibly called TRBD1 or TRBD2 (6 bases each). The germline V gene encodes CDR1 KGHSH and CDR2 LQKENI. This CDR3 is built from 15 residues. Trimming removed 3 bases from V and 4 bases from J, with 13 bases in between.

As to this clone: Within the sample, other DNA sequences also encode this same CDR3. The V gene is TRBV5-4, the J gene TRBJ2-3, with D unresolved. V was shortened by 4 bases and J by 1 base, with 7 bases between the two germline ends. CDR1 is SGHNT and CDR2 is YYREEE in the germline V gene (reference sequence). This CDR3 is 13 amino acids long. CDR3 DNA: TGTGCCAGCAGCCCTTGGGGCACAGATACGCAGTATTTT. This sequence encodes CASSPWGTDTQYF. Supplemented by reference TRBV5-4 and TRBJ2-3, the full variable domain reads ETGVTQSPTHLIKTRGQQVTLRCSSQSGHNTVSWYQQALGQGPQFIFQYYREEENGRGNFPPRFSGLQFPNYSSELNVNALELDDSALYLCASSPWGTDTQYFGPGTRLTVL.

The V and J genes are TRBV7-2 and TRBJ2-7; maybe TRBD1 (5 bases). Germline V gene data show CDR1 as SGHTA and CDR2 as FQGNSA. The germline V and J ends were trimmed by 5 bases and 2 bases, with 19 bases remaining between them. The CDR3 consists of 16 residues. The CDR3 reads CASSPRLTATTYEQYF. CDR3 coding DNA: TGTGCCAGCAGCCCGAGATTGACAGCAACAACCTACGAGCAGTACTTC.

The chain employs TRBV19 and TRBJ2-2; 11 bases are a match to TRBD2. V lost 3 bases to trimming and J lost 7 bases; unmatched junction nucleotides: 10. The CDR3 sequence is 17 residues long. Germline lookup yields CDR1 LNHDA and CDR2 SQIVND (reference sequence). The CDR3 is CASSILGGTSGGGELFF. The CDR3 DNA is TGTGCCAGTAGTATCCTTGGAGGGACTAGCGGTGGCGGGGAGCTGTTTTTT.

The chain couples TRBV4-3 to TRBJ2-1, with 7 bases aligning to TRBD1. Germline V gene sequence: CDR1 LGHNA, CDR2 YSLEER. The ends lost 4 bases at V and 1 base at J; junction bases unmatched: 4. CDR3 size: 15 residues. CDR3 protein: CASSPRTGSYNEQFF. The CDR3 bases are TGCGCCAGCAGCCCTCGGACAGGTTCCTACAATGAGCAGTTCTTC.

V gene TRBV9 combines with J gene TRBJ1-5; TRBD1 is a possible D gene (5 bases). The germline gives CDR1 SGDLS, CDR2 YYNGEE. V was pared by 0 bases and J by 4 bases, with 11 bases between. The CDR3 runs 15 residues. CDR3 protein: CASSVGDRTNQPQHF. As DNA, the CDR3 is TGTGCCAGCAGCGTAGGGGACCGAACGAATCAGCCCCAGCATTTT.

The chain's CDR3 is CASSSGTLPGGYTF. The CDR3 DNA is TGTGCCAGCAGTTCAGGGACACTTCCAGGGGGCTACACCTTC. This chain joins TRBV28 and TRBJ1-2; a weak D match, TRBD1 (6 bases). The CDR3 covers 14 residues. V shed 4 bases and J shed 8 bases, with 17 bases lying between them. The V gene's germline CDR1 is MDHEN and CDR2 SYDVKM.

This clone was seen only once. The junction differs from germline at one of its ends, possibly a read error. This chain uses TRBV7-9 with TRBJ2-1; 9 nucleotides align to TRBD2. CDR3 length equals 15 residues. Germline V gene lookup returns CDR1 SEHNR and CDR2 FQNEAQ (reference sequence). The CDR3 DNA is TGTGCCAGCAGCCTAGCGGGGTTGATTTACAATGAGCAGTTCTTC. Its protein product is CASSLAGLIYNEQFF. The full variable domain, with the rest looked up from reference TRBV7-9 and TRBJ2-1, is DTGVSQNPRHKITKRGQNVTFRCDPISEHNRLYWYRQTLGQGPEFLTYFQNEAQLEKSRLLSDRFSAERPKGSFSTLEIQRTEQGDSAMYLCASSLAGLIYNEQFFGPGTRLTVL.

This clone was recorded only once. The CDR3 here is CASSPRLEGAEYEQYF. CDR3 sequence (DNA): TGTGCCAGCTCACCACGTCTAGAGGGGGCAGAGTACGAGCAGTACTTC. This chain uses TRBV18 with TRBJ2-7; 7 positions match TRBD1. The CDR3 runs 16 residues. V dropped 1 base and J dropped 4; count of bases not matched to a gene: 10. Germline V gene lookup returns CDR1 KGHSH and CDR2 LQKENI.

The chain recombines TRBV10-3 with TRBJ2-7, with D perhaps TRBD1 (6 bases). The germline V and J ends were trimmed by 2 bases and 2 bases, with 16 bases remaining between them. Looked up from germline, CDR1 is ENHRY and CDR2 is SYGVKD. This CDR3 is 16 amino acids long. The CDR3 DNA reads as TGTGCCATCAGTGAGACCCTATCCAGGGGTACCTACGAGCAGTACTTC. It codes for CAISETLSRGTYEQYF.

The CDR3 sequence: CASSPIVPGDEQYF. The CDR3 nucleotides read TGTGCCAGCAGTCCCATTGTTCCCGGGGACGAGCAGTACTTC. J is TRBJ2-7 and V is TRBV6-1; D may be TRBD2 (5 bases). The ends were cut back, 5 bases at V and 5 bases at J, with 16 bases in the middle. Germline V lookup: CDR1 MNHNS, CDR2 SASEGT. This CDR3 spans 14 amino acids.